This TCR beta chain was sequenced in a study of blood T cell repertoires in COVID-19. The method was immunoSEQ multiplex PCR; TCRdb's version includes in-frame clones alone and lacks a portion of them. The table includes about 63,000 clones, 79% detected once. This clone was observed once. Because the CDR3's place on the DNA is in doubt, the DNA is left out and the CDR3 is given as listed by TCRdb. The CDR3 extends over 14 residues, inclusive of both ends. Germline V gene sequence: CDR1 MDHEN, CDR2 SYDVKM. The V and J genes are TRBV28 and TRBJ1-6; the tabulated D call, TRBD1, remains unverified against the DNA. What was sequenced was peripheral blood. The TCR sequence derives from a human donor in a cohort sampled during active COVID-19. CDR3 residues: CASILDRSNSPLHF.